The 11 T cell receptor beta chains given below trace back to one sample, sequenced in a study of T cell responses to AZD1222 COVID-19 vaccine. Measured with immunoSEQ multiplex PCR; TCRdb has only the in-frame clones, and not every one. The profile shows 120,000 or so clones, 89% of them singletons. Sequencing used peripheral blood, obtained on day 0 of AZD1222 vaccination. All receptors derive from an adult in good health.

The CDR3: CASSFTTGHTEAFF. The DNA of the CDR3 is TGTGCCAGCAGCTTCACGACAGGGCACACTGAAGCTTTCTTT. J is TRBJ1-1 and V is TRBV11-3; TRBD1 aligns across 7 bases. V trimming: 3 bases; J trimming: 3 bases; junction bases outside the gene matches: 4. The CDR3 extends over 14 amino acids. The germline V gene encodes CDR1 SGHNT and CDR2 YENEEA.

The chain carries TRBV11-2 and TRBJ2-1; TRBD2 might be the D (6 bases). Trimming stripped 5 bases from V and 3 bases from J, with 14 bases between. The length of the CDR3 is 15 residues. Per the germline V gene, CDR1 is SGHAT and CDR2 is FQNNGV. This chain's CDR3 is CASSPREYGYNEQFF. In DNA form, the CDR3 reads TGTGCCAGCAGCCCCCGGGAGTATGGCTACAATGAGCAGTTCTTC.

In this sample, this clone turned up a few times. CDR3 bases: TGTGCCAGCAGTGCCCAGCCAGCTAGCACAGATACGCAGTATTTT. This codes for CASSAQPASTDTQYF. The chain combines TRBV2 with TRBJ2-3; D ambiguous. This CDR3 contains 15 residues. Trimming removed 4 bases at V and 0 bases at J, with 11 bases between. Germline V gives CDR1 SNHLY, CDR2 FYNNEI.

V and J are TRBV9 and TRBJ2-1; TRBD2 matches at 9 bases. CDR1 and CDR2 (germline): SGDLS, YYNGEE. V was pared by 0 bases and J by 6 bases, with 4 bases of the junction left unmatched. The CDR3 totals 15 residues. The CDR3 loop is CASSVDLAGPNEQFF. The CDR3 DNA reads as TGTGCCAGCAGCGTAGATCTAGCGGGACCCAATGAGCAGTTCTTC.

CDR3: CASSLGAEGQETQYF. Written as DNA, the CDR3 is TGTGCCAGCAGCTTAGGAGCCGAGGGACAAGAGACCCAGTACTTC. The genes are TRBV7-3 and TRBJ2-5; tentatively, D is TRBD2 (5 bases). The germline V and J ends were trimmed by 2 bases and 2 bases, with 12 bases remaining between them. CDR1 is SGHTA, CDR2 FQGTGA, per germline. The CDR3 is made up of 15 amino acids.

V gene TRBV6-2 or TRBV6-3 combines with J gene TRBJ1-2; perhaps TRBD1 as D (6 bases). Germline CDR1 and CDR2: MNHEY and SVGEGT. The CDR3 spans 18 residues. The V and J ends lost 4 bases and 1 base respectively, with 22 bases between them. For the CDR3, the DNA is TGTGCCAGCAGTTTAGCTACAAGGACAGACGACTTTAACTATGGCTACACCTTC. This translates into CASSLATRTDDFNYGYTF.

The chain recombines TRBV7-8 with TRBJ2-7; 10 positions match TRBD1. In germline, CDR1 is SGHVS, CDR2 FQNEAQ. There are 17 residues in the CDR3. The junction had 12 bases not matched to a gene; V was cut back by 3 bases and J by 4 bases. CDR3 DNA: TGTGCCAGCAGCTTTCTCTACGCGGGACAGGGGTTATACGAGCAGTACTTC. Encoded protein: CASSFLYAGQGLYEQYF.

The chain carries TRBV7-9 and TRBJ2-3; 8 bases line up with TRBD2. J gave up 7 bases and V 3 bases, and 6 bases lay outside the gene matches. The CDR3 extends over 14 amino acids. CDR1 is SEHNR and CDR2 is FQNEAQ in the germline V gene (reference sequence). CDR3 bases: TGTGCCAGCAGCTTCAGCGGGAGCGGGAATACGCAGTATTTT. It codes for CASSFSGSGNTQYF. Drawing the rest from reference TRBV7-9 and TRBJ2-3, the complete variable domain is DTGVSQNPRHKITKRGQNVTFRCDPISEHNRLYWYRQTLGQGPEFLTYFQNEAQLEKSRLLSDRFSAERPKGSFSTLEIQRTEQGDSAMYLCASSFSGSGNTQYFGPGTRLTVL.

This rearrangement joins TRBV9 to TRBJ2-2, with 8 bases identical to TRBD2. Germline trimming cut 0 bases from V and 8 bases from J; bases unmatched to any gene: 12. This CDR3 has 17 amino acids. The germline V gene encodes CDR1 SGDLS and CDR2 YYNGEE. The CDR3 region is CASSVVAGIRSKGELFF. CDR3 nucleotide sequence: TGTGCCAGCAGCGTAGTAGCGGGAATAAGGTCGAAAGGGGAGCTGTTTTTT.

The V gene is TRBV10-3, the J gene TRBJ1-5; possible D gene TRBD1, 5 bases. The CDR3 has 14 amino acids. Germline V lookup: CDR1 ENHRY, CDR2 SYGVKD. Trimming removed 3 bases from V and 8 bases from J, with 14 bases in between. As DNA, the CDR3 is TGTGCCATCAGTGAAGATGGGACGATGGAGCCCCAGCATTTT. This encodes CAISEDGTMEPQHF.

This chain connects TRBV10-1 to TRBJ2-2, with 8 bases fitting TRBD2. The CDR3 contains 15 residues. V trimming: 3 bases; J trimming: 3 bases; junction bases outside the gene matches: 3. Germline V gives CDR1 WNHNN, CDR2 SYGVQD (reference sequence). The CDR3 DNA follows: TGCGCCAGCAGTGAAGGGACTAGAGACACCGGGGAGCTGTTTTTT. It translates to CASSEGTRDTGELFF.